These 18 T cell receptor beta chains came from one sample sequenced in a study of immune heterogeneity within non-small cell lung tumors. TCR beta CDR3 regions came from multiplex PCR with 32 forward V and 13 reverse J primers. MiXCR, run by TCRdb on the multiplex PCR reads, gives a single entry per CDR3 protein. The table records approximately 12,000 distinct CDR3 sequences, 22% of them present only once. At around 600 ng per sample, bulk tumor genomic DNA provided the template. The authors collected several far-apart biopsies from each primary tumor during surgery. Patients had untreated, newly diagnosed non-small cell lung cancer and underwent curative surgery. The sequenced sample was lung tumor tissue. Source of these receptors: a man in his 60s with non-small cell lung cancer.

As concerns this clonotype: At one boundary the junction diverges from the germline segment, which might be a read error. This chain uses TRBV7-8 with TRBJ2-7; D gene unclear. CDR3 size: 16 residues. Germline values: CDR1 SGHVS, CDR2 FQNEAQ. The CDR3 region is CARSSRKAGDSYEQYF. CDR3 sequence (DNA): TGTGCCAGGAGCTCCCGGAAGGCCGGAGATTCCTACGAGCAGTACTTC.

Comment on this clonotype: A much more abundant neighbour one base away suggests this may be a read error. This CDR3 reads CARSNGGRGTYGYTF. The CDR3 coding sequence is TGTGCCAGAAGTAACGGGGGGAGGGGTACCTATGGCTACACCTTC. V and J are TRBV2 and TRBJ1-2, with D tentatively TRBD1 (5 bases). Trimming removed 9 bases at V and 4 bases at J, with 21 bases between. Germline CDR1 is SNHLY and CDR2 is FYNNEI. The CDR3 has 15 amino acids.

The chain combines TRBV25-1 with TRBJ2-5; 7 nucleotides line up with TRBD2. The J segment lost 5 bases and the V segment lost 0 bases, leaving 6 bases of the junction unmatched. From germline, CDR1 is MGHDK and CDR2 SYGVNS. The CDR3 has 15 residues. The CDR3 nucleotides read TGTGCCAGCAGTGAATACGGGGGGACTGGCGAGACCCAGTACTTC. Protein product: CASSEYGGTGETQYF.

By sample share, this clonotype is medium-sized. The V call is TRBV28, the J call TRBJ1-6, with D maybe TRBD1 (6 bases). CDR1 is MDHEN and CDR2 is SYDVKM in the germline V gene. CDR3 length: 14 amino acids. Trimming cost V 2 bases and J 4 bases, with 6 bases left between them. As DNA, the CDR3 is TGTGCCAGCAGTTTACAGGGGTATAATTCACCCCTCCACTTT. Its protein is CASSLQGYNSPLHF.

The V gene is TRBV4-2, the J gene TRBJ2-3; possibly TRBD2 for D (6 bases). Germline V gives CDR1 LGHNA, CDR2 YNFKEQ. This CDR3 has 14 residues. V shed 4 bases and J shed 6 bases, with 14 bases lying between them. CDR3 in DNA: TGTGCCAGCAGCCGACTAGTTTCTCCGGATACGCAGTATTTT. This encodes CASSRLVSPDTQYF.

The chain carries TRBV25-1 and TRBJ2-2; D is ambiguous. The ends were cut back, 6 bases at V and 4 bases at J, with 15 bases in the middle. CDR1 is MGHDK, CDR2 SYGVNS, per germline. CDR3 length: 15 amino acids. The CDR3 is CASSPDGRVTGELFF. The DNA for the CDR3 is TGTGCCAGCAGCCCCGACGGCCGAGTCACCGGGGAGCTGTTTTTT.

The V gene is TRBV7-2, the J gene TRBJ1-1; D is unclear. V was cut by 1 base and J by 4 bases, with 7 bases left in between. The germline V gene has CDR1 SGHTA and CDR2 FQGNSA. This CDR3 comprises 13 residues. This CDR3 is CASSLGQITEAFF. The CDR3 coding sequence is TGTGCCAGCAGCTTAGGTCAGATCACTGAAGCTTTCTTT.

The sample holds a few counts of this clonotype. This chain links TRBV12-3 or TRBV12-4 with TRBJ2-5; 8 nucleotides align to TRBD2. The CDR3 is made up of 13 amino acids. J lost 6 bases, V lost 6 bases, and 6 bases had no gene match. The CDR3 protein is CASSTGTSKTQYF. The CDR3 DNA follows: TGTGCCAGCAGCACCGGGACTAGTAAGACCCAGTACTTC.

The chain employs TRBV20-1 and TRBJ2-3; TRBD1 matches 9 bases. V trimming: 1 base; J trimming: 2 bases; junction bases outside the gene matches: 10. The germline V gene encodes CDR1 DFQATT and CDR2 SNEGSKA (reference sequence). The CDR3 has 17 amino acids. The CDR3 DNA reads TGCAGTGCTAGAGCTGGCCCGGGACAGGGTCCCACAGATACGCAGTATTTT. It yields the protein CSARAGPGQGPTDTQYF.

On this clonotype: A read error may account for a junction end that differs from germline. J is TRBJ2-3 and V is TRBV11-3; the match to TRBD2 covers 7 bases. Germline V lookup: CDR1 SGHNT, CDR2 YENEEA. The CDR3 sequence is 13 residues long. CDR3 coding DNA: TGTGCCAACAGCCGGGACTACTCAGATACGCAGTATTTT. Its protein product is CANSRDYSDTQYF.

Comments on this clonotype: No conserved phenylalanine or tryptophan is present at the end of the CDR3, so a read error is the likely explanation. This chain uses TRBV2 with TRBJ2-4; possibly TRBD2 for D (6 bases). The DNA matches TRBJ2-1 better at its end, which makes the J call doubtful. The CDR3 runs 13 residues. Germline CDR1 and CDR2: SNHLY and FYNNEI. DNA of the CDR3: TGTGCCAGCAGCGATGGGGAGGACAATGAGCAGTTCCTC. Its protein product is CASSDGEDNEQFL.

This clonotype has only one observation. A much larger clone is a single base away; this may be a read error. The J gene is TRBJ2-7, the V gene TRBV5-1, with 9 positions matching TRBD2. V was clipped by 6 bases and J by 2 bases; unmatched bases: 6. This CDR3 region has 14 residues. Germline-derived CDR1 and CDR2 are SGHRS and YFSETQ. This CDR3 is CASTRVAGAYEQYF. The CDR3 DNA sequence: TGCGCCAGCACCAGAGTAGCGGGGGCCTACGAGCAGTACTTC.

CDR3 sequence: CSARRQFENIQYF. The CDR3 DNA reads TGCAGTGCTAGGAGGCAATTTGAAAACATTCAGTACTTC. V is TRBV20-1 and J is TRBJ2-4; D call uncertain. Germline V gene data show CDR1 as DFQATT and CDR2 as SNEGSKA (reference sequence). V gave up 3 bases and J gave up 5 bases, with 11 bases separating them. The CDR3 extends over 13 amino acids.

The chain has TRBV20-1 and TRBJ1-2; D gene ambiguous. V gave up 0 bases and J gave up 4 bases, with 12 bases separating them. Per germline, CDR1 DFQATT and CDR2 SNEGSKA (reference sequence). The CDR3 contains 14 residues. The CDR3: CSARDFAVPYGYTF. As DNA, the CDR3 is TGCAGTGCTAGAGATTTTGCAGTACCCTATGGCTACACCTTC.

The CDR3 DNA follows: TGTGCCAGCAGCCGGACAGACCTAAGCACAGATACGCAGTATTTT. Translated: CASSRTDLSTDTQYF. The rearrangement joins TRBV7-6 to TRBJ2-3, with D perhaps TRBD1 (6 bases). Germline V gene sequence: CDR1 SGHVS, CDR2 FNYEAQ. The ends were cut back, 5 bases at V and 0 bases at J, with 12 bases in the middle. The CDR3 covers 15 residues.

The V gene is TRBV14, the J gene TRBJ2-5; D not certain. Germline loops: CDR1 SGHDN, CDR2 FVKESK. This CDR3 is 11 amino acids long. Between the trimmed V and J ends, which lost 5 bases and 7 bases, there was a span of 8 bases. The CDR3 region is CASSSDVTQYF. The CDR3 DNA reads as TGTGCCAGCAGCAGCGACGTGACCCAGTACTTC.

The V gene is TRBV18, the J gene TRBJ2-4; D possibly corresponds to TRBD2 (5 bases). Deletions cut 3 bases from V and 8 bases from J, with 11 bases between. The CDR3 totals 13 residues. CDR1 is KGHSH, CDR2 LQKENI, per germline. CDR3 nucleotide sequence: TGTGCCAGCTCACCTACTAGTGGGGACATTCAGTACTTC. This encodes CASSPTSGDIQYF.

Sample share makes this clonotype medium-sized. The chain uses TRBV2 and TRBJ1-4, with D tentatively TRBD1 (5 bases). The germline gives CDR1 SNHLY, CDR2 FYNNEI. Trimming pared 6 bases from V and 5 bases from J, leaving 7 bases between. The CDR3 sequence is 12 residues long. In DNA form, the CDR3 reads TGTGCCAGCAGGGCAGGGAATGAAAAACTGTTTTTT. Translating it yields CASRAGNEKLFF.